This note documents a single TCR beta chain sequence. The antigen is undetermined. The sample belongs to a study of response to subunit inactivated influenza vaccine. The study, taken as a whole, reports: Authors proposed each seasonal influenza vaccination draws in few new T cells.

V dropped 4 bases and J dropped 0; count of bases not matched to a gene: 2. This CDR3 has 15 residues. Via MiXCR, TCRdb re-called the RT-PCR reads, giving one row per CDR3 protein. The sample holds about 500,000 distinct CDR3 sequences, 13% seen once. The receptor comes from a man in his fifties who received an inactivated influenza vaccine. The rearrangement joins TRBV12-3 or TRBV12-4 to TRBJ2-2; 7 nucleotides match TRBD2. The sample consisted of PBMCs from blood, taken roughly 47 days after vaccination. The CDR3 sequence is CASSYAGANTGELFF. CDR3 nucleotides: TGTGCCAGCAGTTATGCGGGAGCGAACACCGGGGAGCTGTTTTTT.